Listed below are T cell receptor beta chains from one sample, sequenced in a study of blood T cells in healthy people across ages. TCRdb reprocessed the 5' RACE reads with MiXCR, giving one entry per CDR3 protein. The sample includes hundreds of thousands of distinct CDR3 sequences, 20% to 25% of them seen just once. Input material: blood. These receptors were obtained from a man between 65 and 85 years old in good health. Each CDR3 is given with its conserved first and last residue. A D gene is named only where the DNA matches it firmly. Where a row states a size, it is once, few, many or the class of an expanded clone; other rows omit it.

d_call,j_call,v_call,clone_size,cdr3_nt,cdr3_aa
NA,TRBJ2-2,TRBV9,many,TGTGCCAGCAGCGTTGACACCGGGGAGCTGTTTTTT,CASSVDTGELFF
TRBD2,TRBJ2-5,TRBV6-1,many,TGTGCCAGCAGTGATGATCTAGCGGCCCAAGAGACCCAGTACTTC,CASSDDLAAQETQYF
TRBD2,TRBJ2-4,TRBV6-2/TRBV6-3,NA,TGTGCCAGCACCGGACTAGCGGGAAACATTCAGTACTTC,CASTGLAGNIQYF
TRBD2,TRBJ2-5,TRBV12-3/TRBV12-4,few,TGTGCCAGCTGTTTGGCTAGCGGGAGGCTGCGGGAGACCCAGTACTTC,CASCLASGRLRETQYF
NA,TRBJ2-2,TRBV20-1,few,TGCAGTGCTAGCGATATTGGCACGTTCACCGGGGAGCTGTTTTTT,CSASDIGTFTGELFF
NA,TRBJ2-2,TRBV5-1,many,TGCGCCAGCAGCCGCGGGGACACCGGGGAGCTGTTTTTT,CASSRGDTGELFF
NA,TRBJ1-1,TRBV7-2,few,TGTGCCAGCAGTTCCCGGGGGGGTGGGCCTGAAGCTTTCTTT,CASSSRGGGPEAFF
NA,TRBJ2-7,TRBV4-3,many,TGCGCCAGCAGCCAAGAGGTGGGGACCTACGAGCAGTACTTC,CASSQEVGTYEQYF
NA,TRBJ2-5,TRBV7-9,NA,TGTGCCAGCAGCTTATACCAGGGTGACGAGACCCAGTACTTC,CASSLYQGDETQYF
NA,TRBJ2-5,TRBV28,many,TGTGCCAGCAGTTTGGGAGAGGGGTACCAAGAGACCCAGTACTTC,CASSLGEGYQETQYF
TRBD1,TRBJ1-1,TRBV7-6,NA,TGTGCCAGCAGCCCTGGACAGGGCTGCACTGAAGCTTTCTTT,CASSPGQGCTEAFF
TRBD2,TRBJ2-1,TRBV5-1,NA,TGCGCCAGCAGCTTGGGTGGTAGCGGGAACAATGAGCAGTTCTTC,CASSLGGSGNNEQFF
NA,TRBJ2-3,TRBV5-4,few,TGTGCCAGCAGCGCAGCGCCAGGGGAGGGAGATACGCAGTATTTT,CASSAAPGEGDTQYF
NA,TRBJ2-3,TRBV7-9,NA,TGTGCCAGCAGCCCAACCGTTACAGATACGCAGTATTTT,CASSPTVTDTQYF
TRBD2,TRBJ2-2,TRBV20-1,few,TGCAGTGCGCCTAGCGGTGTGAACACCGGGGAGCTGTTTTTT,CSAPSGVNTGELFF
NA,TRBJ2-5,TRBV7-6,few,TGTGCCAGCAGCTTAGCGTTGCGGGGCAAAGAGACCCAGTACTTC,CASSLALRGKETQYF
NA,TRBJ1-2,TRBV12-3/TRBV12-4,few,TGTGCCAGCAGTTTAGATTGGAACTATGGCTACACCTTC,CASSLDWNYGYTF
NA,TRBJ2-1,TRBV28,NA,TGTGCCAGCAGTTTAGCGGACTTAAACAGTGAGCAGTTCTTC,CASSLADLNSEQFF
TRBD1,TRBJ2-7,TRBV12-3/TRBV12-4,NA,TGTGCCAGCAGGCTCGGACAGGGGGCTTGGGAGCAGTACTTC,CASRLGQGAWEQYF
TRBD1,TRBJ2-7,TRBV10-3,NA,TGTGCCATCAGTGAGACGGGACGGGACAGATCGCAGTACTTC,CAISETGRDRSQYF